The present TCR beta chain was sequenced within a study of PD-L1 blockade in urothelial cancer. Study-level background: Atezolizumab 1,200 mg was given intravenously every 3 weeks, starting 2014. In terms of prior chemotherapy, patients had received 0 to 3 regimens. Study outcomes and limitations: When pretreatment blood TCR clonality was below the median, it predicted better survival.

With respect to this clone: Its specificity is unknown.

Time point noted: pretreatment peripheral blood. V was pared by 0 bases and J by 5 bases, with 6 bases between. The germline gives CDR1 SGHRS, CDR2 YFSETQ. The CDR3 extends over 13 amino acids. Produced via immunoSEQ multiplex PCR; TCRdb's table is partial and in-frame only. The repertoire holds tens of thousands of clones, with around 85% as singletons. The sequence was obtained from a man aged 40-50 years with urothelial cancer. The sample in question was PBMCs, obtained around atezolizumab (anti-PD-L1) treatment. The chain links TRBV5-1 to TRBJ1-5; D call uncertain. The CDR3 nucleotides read TGCGCCAGCAGCTTGGTGCCGGATCAGCCCCAGCATTTT. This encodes CASSLVPDQPQHF.